The source of this T cell receptor (beta chain) is a study of T cells in Graves' hyperthyroidism and ophthalmopathy. CDR1 and CDR2 from the germline V gene are GTSNPN and SVGIG (reference sequence). V was clipped by 0 bases and J by 7 bases; unmatched bases: 5. The CDR3 is 15 amino acids. Amplification of TCR beta CDR3 regions was performed using RNA transcripts as template. Primed by the HTBI set, a first-round RT-PCR was run on the TCR CDR3. TCRdb analysed the multiplex PCR reads with MiXCR anew, one entry per CDR3 protein. This sample has 500,000 to 650,000 distinct CDR3 sequences, with around 15% found just once.

This receptor was taken from a woman aged 45-65 years with Graves' ophthalmopathy. The sample taken for sequencing was blood. The chain joins TRBV30 to TRBJ1-6, with 8 positions matching TRBD1. The CDR3, as DNA: TGTGCCTGGAGTGTGGGGACAGGAGGGAATTCACCCCTCCACTTT. The encoded protein is CAWSVGTGGNSPLHF. The full variable domain, its missing parts supplied by reference TRBV30 and TRBJ1-6, is SQTIHQWPATLVQPVGSPLSLECTVEGTSNPNLYWYRQAAGRGLQLLFYSVGIGQISSEVPQNLSASRPQDRQFILSSKKLLLSDSGFYLCAWSVGTGGNSPLHFGNGTRLTVT.